Below, 18 T cell receptor beta chains from the same sample are listed, as sequenced in a study of blood T cell repertoires in COVID-19. Clones were sequenced by immunoSEQ multiplex PCR, and TCRdb holds only the in-frame ones, with some missing. Counted here are fewer than 250,000 clones, around 85% occurring once; the ten biggest clones make up about 3.5%. What was sequenced was PBMCs or T cells enriched from blood (not recorded which). These receptors came from a woman in her thirties who had recovered from COVID-19.

With regard to this clone: A junction boundary mismatches the germline segment, possibly from a read error. This sequence joins TRBV18 and TRBJ1-2; TRBD1 agrees at 9 bases. This CDR3 comprises 14 residues. The germline V gene encodes CDR1 KGHSH and CDR2 LQKENI. This CDR3 is CASSPQGASDGYTF. In DNA, the CDR3 is TGTGCCAGCTCGCCACAGGGGGCGTCGGATGGCTACACCTTC.

This chain connects TRBV6-4 to TRBJ1-2; tentative D call: TRBD1 (5 bases). The length of the CDR3 is 15 residues. The V end lost 0 bases, the J end lost 7 bases, and 15 bases lay between the germline ends. Germline V CDR1 and CDR2: MRHNA, SNTAGT. The CDR3 reads CASSDSSGGPSGYTF. The DNA for the CDR3 is TGTGCCAGCAGTGACTCGTCCGGGGGTCCAAGTGGCTACACCTTC.

V usage is TRBV28 and J usage is TRBJ2-1; D might be TRBD2 (5 bases). This CDR3 has 16 residues. Trimming took 3 bases from V and 0 from J, leaving 12 bases between them. Germline lookup yields CDR1 MDHEN and CDR2 SYDVKM. Written as DNA, the CDR3 is TGTGCCAGCAGTTTCCTAGCCTCAAGCTCCTACAATGAGCAGTTCTTC. Residues: CASSFLASSSYNEQFF. Full variable domain (remainder filled in from reference TRBV28 and TRBJ2-1): DVKVTQSSRYLVKRTGEKVFLECVQDMDHENMFWYRQDPGLGLRLIYFSYDVKMKEKGDIPEGYSVSREKKERFSLILESASTNQTSMYLCASSFLASSSYNEQFFGPGTRLTVL.

This clone was seen only once. The chain has TRBV4-1 and TRBJ1-1, with 8 positions matching TRBD1. Looked up from germline, CDR1 is MGHRA and CDR2 is YSYEKL. The CDR3 covers 13 residues. V was clipped by 5 bases and J by 10 bases; unmatched bases: 9. The CDR3 bases are TGCGCCAGCAGCGCACCGGACAGGGTTGTAGCTTTCTTT. Translated, it gives CASSAPDRVVAFF.

This sequence joins TRBV7-2 and TRBJ1-2; 9 bases align to TRBD1. V gave up 5 bases and J gave up 5 bases; unmatched junction bases: 3. This CDR3 is 13 amino acids long. Germline lookup yields CDR1 SGHTA and CDR2 FQGNSA. CDR3 region: CASSAGTGYGYTF. The CDR3 nucleotides are TGTGCCAGCAGCGCCGGGACAGGGTATGGCTACACCTTC.

The DNA for the CDR3 is TGTGCCACCAGCAGAGATGCCAGGGGGCAGGGCGGGGAGCTGTTTTTT. It codes for CATSRDARGQGGELFF. The chain has TRBV15 and TRBJ2-2, with TRBD1 matching over 8 bases. Germline-derived CDR1 and CDR2 are LNHNV and YYDKDF (reference sequence). The V and J ends lost 0 bases and 7 bases, in that order; junction bases with no gene match: 7. This CDR3 comprises 16 residues.

This CDR3 is CASSLVREEAFF. The CDR3 DNA reads TGTGCCAGCAGCTTGGTCAGGGAAGAAGCTTTCTTT. The chain is built from TRBV5-4 and TRBJ1-1, with a possible D match to TRBD1 (5 bases). CDR1 and CDR2 from the germline V gene are SGHNT and YYREEE (reference sequence). This CDR3 region has 12 residues. V was cut by 0 bases and J by 8 bases, with 8 bases left in between. The full variable domain, completed using reference TRBV5-4 and TRBJ1-1, is ETGVTQSPTHLIKTRGQQVTLRCSSQSGHNTVSWYQQALGQGPQFIFQYYREEENGRGNFPPRFSGLQFPNYSSELNVNALELDDSALYLCASSLVREEAFFGQGTRLTVV.

This clone appeared once. The V gene is TRBV2, the J gene TRBJ1-1; 8 bases are a match to TRBD1. Germline assignment: CDR1 SNHLY and CDR2 FYNNEI. CDR3 length: 13 residues. Losses at the gene ends were 6 bases for V and 4 bases for J; bases not matched to a gene: 4. The CDR3 loop is CASRLGQATEAFF. CDR3 bases: TGTGCCAGCAGGCTGGGACAGGCCACTGAAGCTTTCTTT.

This clone was seen just once. The chain uses TRBV29-1 and TRBJ1-1; D is possibly TRBD1 (6 bases). CDR1 and CDR2 (germline): SQVTM, ANQGSEA. The CDR3 consists of 13 residues. Trimming took 8 bases from V and 1 from J, leaving 14 bases between them. The CDR3 here is CSSRTDSNTEAFF. CDR3 bases: TGCAGCTCCAGGACAGACTCGAACACTGAAGCTTTCTTT.

The genes are TRBV19 and TRBJ2-6, with 7 positions matching TRBD1. This CDR3 comprises 17 residues. With 9 bases clipped from V and 0 bases from J, the junction kept 11 bases outside the gene matches. From germline, CDR1 is LNHDA and CDR2 SQIVND (reference sequence). The CDR3 here is CASLTGASHSGANVLTF. CDR3 bases: TGTGCCAGCTTAACAGGGGCTTCCCACTCTGGGGCCAACGTCCTGACTTTC.

This clone was detected once. This CDR3 is CASSALGGKETQYF. The DNA for the CDR3 is TGTGCCAGCAGTGCCCTCGGGGGAAAAGAGACCCAGTACTTC. The rearrangement links TRBV27 to TRBJ2-5; tentative D call: TRBD2 (6 bases). Trimming pared 5 bases from V and 3 bases from J, leaving 13 bases between. The CDR3 runs 14 residues. From germline, CDR1 is MNHEY and CDR2 SMNVEV (reference sequence).

The chain employs TRBV19 and TRBJ2-5; 10 bases match TRBD2. V gave up 3 bases and J gave up 5 bases; unmatched junction bases: 12. The CDR3 sequence is 17 residues long. Germline assignment: CDR1 LNHDA and CDR2 SQIVND (reference sequence). The CDR3 nucleotides are TGTGCCAGTAGTATGGCCAGGACTAGCGGATCCCCTGAGACCCAGTACTTC. It codes for CASSMARTSGSPETQYF.

The J gene is TRBJ2-3, the V gene TRBV7-3, with D possibly TRBD2 on 6 matching bases. Germline V gene sequence: CDR1 SGHTA, CDR2 FQGTGA. The CDR3 sequence is 15 residues long. V shed 3 bases and J shed 0 bases, with 10 bases lying between them. CDR3 nucleotides: TGTGCCAGCAGCTTCTCCAGCGGGAGCACAGATACGCAGTATTTT. Protein sequence: CASSFSSGSTDTQYF.

This clone was seen at least ten times. The rearrangement links TRBV5-1 to TRBJ2-2, with 7 positions matching TRBD1. In germline, CDR1 is SGHRS, CDR2 YFSETQ. V dropped 3 bases and J dropped 6; count of bases not matched to a gene: 5. The CDR3 consists of 14 residues. The CDR3 DNA reads as TGCGCCAGCAGCTATAACGACAGGGCCGGGGAGCTGTTTTTT. Amino acid sequence: CASSYNDRAGELFF.

The chain recombines TRBV14 with TRBJ1-2; D gene uncertain. Germline CDR1 SGHDN, CDR2 FVKESK. This CDR3 region has 17 residues. V shed 3 bases and J shed 8 bases, with 25 bases lying between them. The CDR3 coding sequence is TGTGCCAGCAGCCACCCCTCCCCCGGGAGCATGGGTCTCGGCTACACCTTC. It encodes CASSHPSPGSMGLGYTF. Filled out from reference TRBV14 and TRBJ1-2, the complete variable domain reads EAGVTQFPSHSVIEKGQTVTLRCDPISGHDNLYWYRRVMGKEIKFLLHFVKESKQDESGMPNNRFLAERTGGTYSTLKVQPAELEDSGVYFCASSHPSPGSMGLGYTFGSGTRLTVV.

This chain connects TRBV11-3 to TRBJ1-5; no clear D. Trimming pared 2 bases from V and 8 bases from J, leaving 16 bases between. Germline V gene data show CDR1 as SGHNT and CDR2 as YENEEA. The CDR3 consists of 15 residues. The CDR3 DNA reads TGTGCCAGCAGCTTAAACGCGGCAGCGTGGGAGCCCCAGCATTTT. Amino acid sequence: CASSLNAAAWEPQHF.

V and J are TRBV19 and TRBJ1-6; maybe TRBD1 (5 bases). V was cut by 5 bases and J by 0 bases, with 14 bases left in between. Germline lookup yields CDR1 LNHDA and CDR2 SQIVND (reference sequence). The length of the CDR3 is 17 residues. CDR3 nucleotides: TGTGCCAGTAGTTCTCGACAGAAAAGCTCCTATAATTCACCCCTCCACTTT. This sequence encodes CASSSRQKSSYNSPLHF.

V gene TRBV18 combines with J gene TRBJ2-6; D is perhaps TRBD1 (6 bases). CDR1 is KGHSH, CDR2 LQKENI, per germline. The length of the CDR3 is 19 residues. Between the trimmed V and J ends, which lost 3 bases and 0 bases, there was a span of 18 bases. The CDR3: CASSPRSSTGTSGANVLTF. The CDR3 region has the DNA TGTGCCAGCTCACCCCGAAGCTCGACAGGCACCTCTGGGGCCAACGTCCTGACTTTC.